This T cell receptor (beta chain) was recorded in a study of blood T cell repertoires in COVID-19. The wider study: Sites across the United States, Italy and Spain contributed samples from acute and convalescent COVID-19.

As handled by the study authors: Estimation of nucleated cell counts relied on the amplification of reference gene primers. TCRdb's table, derived via immunoSEQ multiplex PCR, lists solely in-frame clones and lacks some. That table is the source of V, J and clone size, and D and trimming were worked out from the DNA. The table shows about 180,000 clones, with roughly 89% occurring only once. Participant ages covered about 18 to 89 years across 20 to 25 US areas. Participants had their cohort set by participant-reported clinical history. V lost 3 bases and J 4 bases, leaving 3 bases between the germline ends. This CDR3 contains 12 residues. CDR1 is SEHNR, CDR2 FQNEAQ, per germline (reference sequence). This clone has a handful of counts.

This chain joins TRBV7-9 and TRBJ1-4; D remains ambiguous. Material: PBMCs or T cells enriched from blood (not recorded which). This receptor was taken from a woman aged 40 to 50 with acute COVID-19. CDR3 sequence: CASSFYNEKLFF. The DNA of the CDR3 is TGTGCCAGCAGCTTCTATAATGAAAAACTGTTTTTT.